A single TCR beta chain is shown here with its context. PCR was performed a second time for about 7 to 12 cycles using a sample-barcoded 5' primer and a J-beta primer mix. From the 5' RACE reads, TCRdb called clonotypes with MiXCR, one entry per CDR3 protein. There are almost 1 million distinct CDR3 sequences in the sample; roughly 51% occur only once, and roughly a fifth lies in the top ten. The CDR3 totals 17 residues. V shed 4 bases, J shed 4 bases, and the junction held 7 bases outside the gene matches. Germline loops: CDR1 SEHNR, CDR2 FQNEAQ (reference sequence). This specimen comes from a study of blood T cells in healthy people across ages.

The clonotype originates from a woman aged 55-75 years in good health. V usage is TRBV7-9 and J usage is TRBJ2-1, with 13 bases aligning to TRBD2. The sequenced material came from blood. The CDR3 protein is CASSSRGGLAGYNEQFF. CDR3 coding DNA: TGTGCCAGCAGCTCCAGAGGGGGACTAGCGGGATACAATGAGCAGTTCTTC.